This T cell receptor beta chain stems from a study of CD8+ T cells in alopecia areata. Study in general: Tofacitinib administration to treated patients was oral, at 5 to 10 mg twice daily.

As to treatment: oral pan-JAK inhibitor, 5-10 mg twice daily. Germline V gene sequence: CDR1 SGHRS, CDR2 YFSETQ. The CDR3 runs to 13 residues. V was trimmed by 0 bases and J by 6 bases, leaving 7 bases between them. Sequencing templates came from extracted RNA that was reverse transcribed into cDNA. TCRdb's copy holds only in-frame clones and misses some; the assay was immunoSEQ multiplex PCR. The sample yields about 140,000 clones, 85% to 90% seen once. The sample in question was CD8+ T cells sorted from blood, obtained at week 4, from a patient treated with tofacitinib. This clonotype was sampled from a human donor with alopecia areata. The chain combines TRBV5-1 with TRBJ2-1; D gene ambiguous. The CDR3 protein is CASSLVVGNEQFF. CDR3 DNA: TGCGCCAGCAGCTTGGTGGTTGGCAATGAGCAGTTCTTC.